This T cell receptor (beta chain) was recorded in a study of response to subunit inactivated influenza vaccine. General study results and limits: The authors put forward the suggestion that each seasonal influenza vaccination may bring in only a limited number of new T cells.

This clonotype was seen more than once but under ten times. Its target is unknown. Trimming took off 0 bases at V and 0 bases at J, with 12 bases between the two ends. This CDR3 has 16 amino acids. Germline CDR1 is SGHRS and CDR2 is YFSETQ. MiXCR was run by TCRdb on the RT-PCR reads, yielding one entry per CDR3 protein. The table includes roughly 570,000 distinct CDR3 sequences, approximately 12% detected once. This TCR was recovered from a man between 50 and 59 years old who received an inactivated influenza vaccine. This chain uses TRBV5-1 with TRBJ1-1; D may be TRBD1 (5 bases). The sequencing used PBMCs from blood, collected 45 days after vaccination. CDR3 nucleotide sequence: TGCGCCAGCAGCTTGGAGAGGGGCCGAATGAACACTGAAGCTTTCTTT. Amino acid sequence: CASSLERGRMNTEAFF.